This T cell receptor (beta chain) was recorded in a study of regulatory T cells in long-lasting Graves disease. Arm-PCR of CDR3 regions with iRepertoire HTBI primers generated TCR beta libraries. TCRdb itself ran the multiplex PCR reads through MiXCR, one entry per CDR3 protein. The profile shows around 300,000 distinct CDR3 sequences, roughly a fifth of them singletons. Time point of the sample: persistent/refractory GD, antithyroid drugs over 5 years with positive TRAb. RNA extracted from PBMCs served as the sequencing template. Xi'an, China, was home to the endocrinology department that provided patients. Peripheral blood, around 9.9 milliliters per patient, was collected in EDTA tubes. V gave up 4 bases and J gave up 4 bases, with 13 bases separating them. Germline CDR1 is LGHDT and CDR2 is YNNKEL (reference sequence). The CDR3 covers 14 residues. A few counts support this clonotype. Its antigen is as yet unknown.

Study-level findings and limits: TRBV28, TRBJ1-2 and TRBJ2-5 emerged as the favored segments in persistent disease.

J is TRBJ1-1 and V is TRBV3-1; no clear D. The specimen was peripheral blood mononuclear cells (PBMCs), collected when the disease was refractory, from a patient treated with antithyroid drugs. The source of this sequence is a female donor with Graves disease. The CDR3 nucleotides are TGTGCCAGCAGCCCCCAGGATCGGGGCACTGAAGCTTTCTTT. Translation gives CASSPQDRGTEAFF.